These 30 T cell receptor beta chains were all obtained from the same sample, sequenced in a study of shared clonotypes between healthy human individuals. Sequencing used immunoSEQ multiplex PCR; TCRdb keeps in-frame clones, though not all of them. The sample records some 2,100,000 clones, roughly 95% being singletons. The sample consisted of naive CD4+ T cells sorted from blood. Noted subset: CD45RA+ positively selected. The receptor source for this set is a man aged 18-30 years in good health.

The genes are TRBV13 and TRBJ1-4; 7 nucleotides line up with TRBD1. V lost 5 bases to trimming and J lost 5 bases; unmatched junction nucleotides: 5. From germline, CDR1 is PRHDT and CDR2 FYEKMQ (reference sequence). CDR3 size: 14 residues. In nucleotides, the CDR3 is TGTGCCAGCAGCGAGGGACAGCAGAATGAAAAACTGTTTTTT. Amino acid sequence: CASSEGQQNEKLFF.

The gene calls are TRBV25-1 and TRBJ1-2; D possibly corresponds to TRBD1 (5 bases). This CDR3 is 12 amino acids long. The V gene's germline CDR1 is MGHDK and CDR2 SYGVNS. The V end was cut by 6 bases, the J end by 8 bases, with 13 bases between. The CDR3: CASSSTGSGYTF. In nucleotides, the CDR3 is TGTGCCAGCAGCTCCACAGGAAGCGGCTACACCTTC.

This clone came up a few times. The rearrangement joins TRBV10-3 to TRBJ1-2; D not certain. V was cut by 2 bases and J by 4 bases, with 5 bases left in between. This CDR3 spans 12 amino acids. The germline CDR1 and CDR2 sequences are ENHRY and SYGVKD. CDR3 bases: TGTGCCATCAGTGAGATGGGCTATGGCTACACCTTC. Residues: CAISEMGYGYTF.

The chain couples TRBV19 to TRBJ1-2; D call uncertain. This CDR3 contains 15 residues. V gave up 5 bases and J gave up 4 bases, with 17 bases separating them. Germline V gene data show CDR1 as LNHDA and CDR2 as SQIVND (reference sequence). In DNA form, the CDR3 reads TGTGCCAGTAGTGGATCCGGGTCGATCATCTATGGCTACACCTTC. Translated: CASSGSGSIIYGYTF.

The chain employs TRBV25-1 and TRBJ2-5, with TRBD2 matching over 9 bases. J gave up 6 bases and V 1 base, and 6 bases lay outside the gene matches. This CDR3 contains 15 residues. The V gene's germline CDR1 is MGHDK and CDR2 SYGVNS. CDR3 DNA sequence: TGTGCCAGCAGTGAATCTCAGCGGGGGGCAAAGACCCAGTACTTC. Its protein product is CASSESQRGAKTQYF. The entire variable domain, with the rest obtained from reference TRBV25-1 and TRBJ2-5, is as follows: EADIYQTPRYLVIGTGKKITLECSQTMGHDKMYWYQQDPGMELHLIHYSYGVNSTEKGDLSSESTVSRIRTEHFPLTLESARPSHTSQYLCASSESQRGAKTQYFGPGTRLLVL.

Comment on this clone: Other DNA sequences in the same sample also yield this CDR3. CDR3 residues: CASSQQGNEQFF. CDR3 in DNA: TGTGCCAGCAGCCAACAGGGGAATGAGCAGTTCTTC. V gene TRBV2 combines with J gene TRBJ2-1; TRBD1 matches at 7 bases. The V gene's germline CDR1 is SNHLY and CDR2 FYNNEI. This CDR3 has 12 residues. The J segment lost 7 bases and the V segment lost 6 bases, leaving 3 bases of the junction unmatched.

The rearrangement links TRBV12-5 to TRBJ2-7; D is tentatively TRBD1 or TRBD2 (5 bases each). This CDR3 has 19 residues. The germline gives CDR1 LGHNT, CDR2 FRNRAP. Trimming removed 0 bases from V and 0 bases from J, with 21 bases in between. DNA of the CDR3: TGTGCTAGTGGTTTGGTAAACAGTTTCGGGACGGTGAGCTCCTACGAGCAGTACTTC. Translation: CASGLVNSFGTVSSYEQYF. Drawing the rest from reference TRBV12-5 and TRBJ2-7, the complete variable domain is DARVTQTPRHKVTEMGQEVTMRCQPILGHNTVFWYRQTMMQGLELLAYFRNRAPLDDSGMPKDRFSAEMPDATLATLKIQPSEPRDSAVYFCASGLVNSFGTVSSYEQYFGPGTRLTVT.

V gene TRBV5-1 combines with J gene TRBJ2-7; D gene uncertain. V lost 0 bases to trimming and J lost 6 bases, with 10 bases between them. The CDR3 is made up of 13 amino acids. CDR1 and CDR2 (germline): SGHRS, YFSETQ. The CDR3 DNA is TGCGCCAGCAGCTTGGTCGGCACGGCCGAGCAGTACTTC. Its translation: CASSLVGTAEQYF. Supplemented by reference TRBV5-1 and TRBJ2-7, the full variable domain reads KAGVTQTPRYLIKTRGQQVTLSCSPISGHRSVSWYQQTPGQGLQFLFEYFSETQRNKGNFPGRFSGRQFSNSRSEMNVSTLELGDSALYLCASSLVGTAEQYFGPGTRLTVT.

Concerning this clone itself: This CDR3 is also generated by other DNA sequences in the sample. In DNA, the CDR3 is TGTGCCAGCAGCCTGAGCGGGAGCTCCTACAATGAGCAGTTCTTC. Its translation: CASSLSGSSYNEQFF. The chain links TRBV7-8 to TRBJ2-1, with 8 nucleotides matching TRBD2. Germline loops: CDR1 SGHVS, CDR2 FQNEAQ. V shed 5 bases, J shed 0 bases, and the junction held 3 bases outside the gene matches. The CDR3 is 15 amino acids.

The CDR3 sequence is CASSILQGGQPQHF. CDR3 nucleotides: TGTGCCAGTAGTATTTTGCAGGGAGGCCAGCCCCAGCATTTT. The chain uses TRBV19 and TRBJ1-5; D may be TRBD1 (5 bases). The germline CDR1 and CDR2 sequences are LNHDA and SQIVND (reference sequence). Between the trimmed V and J ends, which lost 3 bases and 7 bases, there was a span of 13 bases. This CDR3 is 14 amino acids long.

This chain links TRBV7-2 with TRBJ1-6; D gene unclear. The CDR3 sequence is 13 residues long. V gave up 2 bases and J gave up 8 bases, with 7 bases separating them. Germline assignment: CDR1 SGHTA and CDR2 FQGNSA. This CDR3 reads CASSLFLDSPLHF. CDR3 DNA sequence: TGTGCCAGCAGCTTATTCCTTGATTCACCCCTCCACTTT. Looking up the rest from reference TRBV7-2 and TRBJ1-6 gives the full variable domain: GAGVSQSPSNKVTEKGKDVELRCDPISGHTALYWYRQSLGQGLEFLIYFQGNSAPDKSGLPSDRFSAERTGGSVSTLTIQRTQQEDSAVYLCASSLFLDSPLHFGNGTRLTVT.

The chain employs TRBV6-5 and TRBJ2-7; 11 bases are a match to TRBD1. The CDR3 loop spans 15 amino acids. Trimming cost V 4 bases and J 3 bases; bases outside gene matches: 5. Per germline, CDR1 MNHEY and CDR2 SVGAGI. For the CDR3, the DNA is TGTGCCAGCAGTTCCTTGGGACAGGGGGTCTACGAGCAGTACTTC. It translates to CASSSLGQGVYEQYF.

Notes on this clone: This specimen includes other DNA sequences encoding the same CDR3. The rearrangement uses TRBV5-1 and TRBJ2-2, with 10 bases fitting TRBD1. The V gene end was trimmed by 4 bases and the J gene end by 3 bases; junction bases not matched to a gene: 6. The CDR3 totals 16 residues. Germline assignment: CDR1 SGHRS and CDR2 YFSETQ. The CDR3 DNA follows: TGCGCCAGCAGCCCTCGGACAGGGGGAGACACCGGGGAGCTGTTTTTT. Translating gives CASSPRTGGDTGELFF.

V gene TRBV29-1 combines with J gene TRBJ1-2; 8 bases line up with TRBD1. The CDR3 extends over 13 amino acids. V gave up 6 bases and J gave up 6 bases; unmatched junction bases: 9. The V gene's germline CDR1 is SQVTM and CDR2 ANQGSEA. The CDR3 loop reads CSVEWTGRDGYTF. The CDR3 nucleotides read TGCAGCGTAGAATGGACAGGGAGGGATGGCTACACCTTC.

This clone appeared a single time. V gene TRBV5-6 combines with J gene TRBJ1-1; D ambiguous. Between the trimmed V and J ends, which lost 4 bases and 2 bases, there was a span of 12 bases. The germline CDR1 and CDR2 sequences are SGHDT and YYEEEE. The CDR3 is made up of 14 amino acids. The CDR3 nucleotides read TGTGCCAGCAGCCCCGACCCCTCAAACACTGAAGCTTTCTTT. This sequence encodes CASSPDPSNTEAFF.

This chain joins TRBV7-9 and TRBJ2-5; TRBD1 agrees at 7 bases. The CDR3 sequence is 14 residues long. Germline CDR1 reads SEHNR; CDR2 reads FQNEAQ (reference sequence). Trimming removed 7 bases from V and 0 bases from J; junction bases left unmatched: 5. The CDR3, as DNA: TGTGCCAGCAAACAGGGGTATAACCAAGAGACCCAGTACTTC. It encodes CASKQGYNQETQYF.

This CDR3 reads CASSLPGHLPEAFF. The CDR3 DNA reads as TGTGCCAGTAGTCTCCCAGGACACTTACCTGAAGCTTTCTTT. The genes are TRBV19 and TRBJ1-1, with D possibly being TRBD1 (5 bases). Germline V gives CDR1 LNHDA, CDR2 SQIVND (reference sequence). Trimming stripped 5 bases from V and 6 bases from J, with 16 bases between. The CDR3 is made up of 14 amino acids.

As regards this clone: Other nucleotide sequences in the sample specify the same CDR3. This chain links TRBV28 with TRBJ2-7, with unresolved D. The germline V gene encodes CDR1 MDHEN and CDR2 SYDVKM. CDR3 size: 14 residues. V was trimmed by 1 base and J by 2 bases, leaving 9 bases between them. The CDR3 region has the DNA TGTGCCAGCAGTTTATTAGGGCAAACCTACGAGCAGTACTTC. It codes for CASSLLGQTYEQYF.

Here the CDR3 reads CASSLLSLAGAPSRDEQFF. CDR3 nucleotide sequence: TGTGCCAGCAGCTTATTGTCGCTAGCGGGAGCCCCCTCGAGAGATGAGCAGTTCTTC. The chain is built from TRBV7-9 and TRBJ2-1; 10 bases align to TRBD2. V shed 2 bases, J shed 8 bases, and the junction held 18 bases outside the gene matches. The CDR3 extends over 19 amino acids. The germline CDR1 and CDR2 sequences are SEHNR and FQNEAQ (reference sequence).

V usage is TRBV6-1 and J usage is TRBJ2-5; tentative D call: TRBD1 (6 bases). The CDR3 runs 14 residues. CDR1 and CDR2 (germline): MNHNS, SASEGT. Trimming shortened V by 4 bases and J by 1 base, and 10 bases separated the two germline ends. This CDR3 is CASSATGTQETQYF. The CDR3, as DNA: TGTGCCAGCAGTGCAACAGGGACCCAAGAGACCCAGTACTTC.

Turning to this clone: The same CDR3 can be traced to other DNA sequences in this sample. The rearrangement links TRBV11-3 to TRBJ2-3; D is ambiguous. This CDR3 contains 13 residues. CDR1 is SGHNT, CDR2 YENEEA, per germline. Between the trimmed V and J ends, which lost 1 base and 3 bases, there was a span of 5 bases. CDR3 loop: CASSLGSTDTQYF. DNA of the CDR3: TGTGCCAGCAGCTTAGGGTCGACAGATACGCAGTATTTT.

This clone has more than one count but fewer than ten. This chain joins TRBV28 and TRBJ1-5; D call uncertain. This CDR3 is 14 amino acids long. The V end was cut by 2 bases, the J end by 5 bases, with 10 bases between. The germline CDR1 and CDR2 sequences are MDHEN and SYDVKM. This CDR3 is CASSLPQLHQPQHF. The CDR3 DNA is TGTGCCAGCAGTTTACCACAGCTTCATCAGCCCCAGCATTTT.

This clone was counted between two and nine times. The same CDR3 is also encoded by other DNA sequences in this sample. The chain is built from TRBV28 and TRBJ2-7; unclear D gene. V was clipped by 4 bases and J by 3 bases, with 4 bases between them. The germline V gene has CDR1 MDHEN and CDR2 SYDVKM. There are 11 residues in the CDR3. The CDR3 bases are TGTGCCAGCAGTTCCAGCTACGAGCAGTACTTC. Translated, it gives CASSSSYEQYF.

The gene calls are TRBV27 and TRBJ2-7; D gene uncertain. Deletions cut 2 bases from V and 5 bases from J, with 10 bases between. CDR1 and CDR2 from the germline V gene are MNHEY and SMNVEV (reference sequence). This CDR3 spans 13 amino acids. CDR3 DNA sequence: TGTGCCAGCAGTTTAAAGTCAGTCCACGAGCAGTACTTC. Amino acid sequence: CASSLKSVHEQYF.

As regards this clone: This CDR3 is also generated by other DNA sequences in the sample. The chain links TRBV5-1 to TRBJ2-5, with TRBD2 identical over 10 bases. CDR1 and CDR2 (germline): SGHRS, YFSETQ. V was pared by 4 bases and J by 2 bases, with 8 bases of the junction left unmatched. This CDR3 comprises 16 residues. The CDR3 region has the DNA TGCGCCAGCAGCCCGGGCACTAGCGGGAATCAAGAGACCCAGTACTTC. Residues: CASSPGTSGNQETQYF.

The chain couples TRBV10-3 to TRBJ2-7; 8 nucleotides agree with TRBD1. Losses at the gene ends were 10 bases for V and 0 bases for J; bases not matched to a gene: 8. The CDR3 runs 14 residues. Looked up from germline, CDR1 is ENHRY and CDR2 is SYGVKD. CDR3 DNA sequence: TGTGCCACCCGGACAGGGATATTCTCCTACGAGCAGTACTTC. As protein: CATRTGIFSYEQYF.

This chain links TRBV5-6 with TRBJ1-5, with D perhaps TRBD1 (5 bases). Germline V gene data show CDR1 as SGHDT and CDR2 as YYEEEE. There are 16 residues in the CDR3. V was cut by 6 bases and J by 0 bases, with 16 bases left in between. The CDR3 spells CASKIGGGYSNQPQHF. CDR3 nucleotide sequence: TGTGCCAGCAAAATTGGGGGTGGCTATAGCAATCAGCCCCAGCATTTT.

Concerning this clone itself: Other DNA sequences within the sample encode an identical CDR3. CDR3 loop: CASSGGNTIYF. The CDR3 coding sequence is TGTGCCAGCAGCGGTGGAAACACCATATATTTT. V and J are TRBV6-5 and TRBJ1-3; D is unclear. Germline loops: CDR1 MNHEY, CDR2 SVGAGI. V was trimmed by 6 bases and J by 3 bases, leaving 3 bases between them. The CDR3 contains 11 residues.

This chain connects TRBV5-1 to TRBJ2-5, with a weak D call TRBD2 (6 bases). V shed 4 bases and J shed 5 bases, with 15 bases lying between them. CDR1 is SGHRS, CDR2 YFSETQ, per germline. The CDR3 runs 14 residues. The CDR3 sequence: CASSPWGGGETQYF. The CDR3 bases are TGCGCCAGCAGCCCTTGGGGCGGAGGGGAGACCCAGTACTTC.

The gene calls are TRBV28 and TRBJ2-2; no firm D call. Germline V CDR1 and CDR2: MDHEN, SYDVKM. The CDR3 length is 14 residues. The V end lost 0 bases, the J end lost 1 base, and 3 bases lay between the germline ends. The CDR3 sequence: CASSLWGNTGELFF. DNA for the CDR3: TGTGCCAGCAGTTTATGGGGGAACACCGGGGAGCTGTTTTTT. The entire variable domain, with the rest obtained from reference TRBV28 and TRBJ2-2, is as follows: DVKVTQSSRYLVKRTGEKVFLECVQDMDHENMFWYRQDPGLGLRLIYFSYDVKMKEKGDIPEGYSVSREKKERFSLILESASTNQTSMYLCASSLWGNTGELFFGEGSRLTVL.